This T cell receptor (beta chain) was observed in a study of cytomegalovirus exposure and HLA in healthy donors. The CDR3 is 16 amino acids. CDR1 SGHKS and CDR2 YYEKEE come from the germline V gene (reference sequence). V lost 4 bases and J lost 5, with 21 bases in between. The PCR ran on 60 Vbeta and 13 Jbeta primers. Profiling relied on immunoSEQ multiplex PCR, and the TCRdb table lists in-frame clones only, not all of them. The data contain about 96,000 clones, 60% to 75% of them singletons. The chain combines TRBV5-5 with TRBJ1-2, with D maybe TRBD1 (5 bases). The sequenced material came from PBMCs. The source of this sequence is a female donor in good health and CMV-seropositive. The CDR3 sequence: CASSRDFRNLEYGYTF. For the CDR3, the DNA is TGTGCCAGCAGCCGGGACTTTCGTAACTTAGAATATGGCTACACCTTC. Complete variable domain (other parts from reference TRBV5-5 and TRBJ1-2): DAGVTQSPTHLIKTRGQQVTLRCSPISGHKSVSWYQQVLGQGPQFIFQYYEKEERGRGNFPDRFSARQFPNYSSELNVNALLLGDSALYLCASSRDFRNLEYGYTFGSGTRLTVV.